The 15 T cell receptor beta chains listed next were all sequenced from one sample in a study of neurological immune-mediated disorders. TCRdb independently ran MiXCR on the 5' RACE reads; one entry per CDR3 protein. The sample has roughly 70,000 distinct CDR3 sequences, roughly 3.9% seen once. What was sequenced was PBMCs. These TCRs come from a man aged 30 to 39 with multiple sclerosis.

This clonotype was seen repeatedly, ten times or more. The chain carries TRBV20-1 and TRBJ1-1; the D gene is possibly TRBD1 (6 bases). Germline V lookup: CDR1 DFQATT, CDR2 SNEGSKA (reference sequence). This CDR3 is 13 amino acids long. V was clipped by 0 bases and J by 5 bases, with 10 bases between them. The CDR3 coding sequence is TGCAGTGCTAGAGATGGGGGCGTGACTGAAGCTTTCTTT. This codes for CSARDGGVTEAFF.

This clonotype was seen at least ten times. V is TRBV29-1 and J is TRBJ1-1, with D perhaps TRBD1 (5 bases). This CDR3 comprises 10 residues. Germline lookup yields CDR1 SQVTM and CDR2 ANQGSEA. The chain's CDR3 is CGGQNTEAFF. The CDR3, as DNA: TGCGGTGGACAGAACACTGAAGCTTTCTTT.

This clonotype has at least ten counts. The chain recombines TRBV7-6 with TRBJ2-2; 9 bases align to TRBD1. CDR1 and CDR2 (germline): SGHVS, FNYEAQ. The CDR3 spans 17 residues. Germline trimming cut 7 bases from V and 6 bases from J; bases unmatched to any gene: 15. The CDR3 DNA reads TGTGCCAGCACCCCTGGCCCGGGACAGGGTGTCCCCGGGGAGCTGTTTTTT. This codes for CASTPGPGQGVPGELFF.

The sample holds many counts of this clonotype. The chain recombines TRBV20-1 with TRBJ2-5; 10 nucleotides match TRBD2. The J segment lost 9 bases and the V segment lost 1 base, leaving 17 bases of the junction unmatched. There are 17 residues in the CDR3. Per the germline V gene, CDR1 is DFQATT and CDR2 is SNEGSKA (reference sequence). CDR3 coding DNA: TGCAGTGCTAGAGTACCCGGAAAGCGGGGGGGCTTCGAGTCCCAGTACTTC. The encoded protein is CSARVPGKRGGFESQYF.

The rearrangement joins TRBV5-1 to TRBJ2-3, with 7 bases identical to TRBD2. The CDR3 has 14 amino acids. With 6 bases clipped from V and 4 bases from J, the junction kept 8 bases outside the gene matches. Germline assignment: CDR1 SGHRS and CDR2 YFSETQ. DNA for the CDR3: TGCGCCAGCAAGCCGGGGGGAGGAGCAGATACGCAGTATTTT. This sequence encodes CASKPGGGADTQYF.

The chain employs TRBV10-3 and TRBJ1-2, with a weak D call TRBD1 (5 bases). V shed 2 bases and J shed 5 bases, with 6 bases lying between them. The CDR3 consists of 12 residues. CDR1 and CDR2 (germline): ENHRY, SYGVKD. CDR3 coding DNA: TGTGCCATCAGTGAGGCAGGGTATGGCTACACCTTC. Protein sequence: CAISEAGYGYTF.

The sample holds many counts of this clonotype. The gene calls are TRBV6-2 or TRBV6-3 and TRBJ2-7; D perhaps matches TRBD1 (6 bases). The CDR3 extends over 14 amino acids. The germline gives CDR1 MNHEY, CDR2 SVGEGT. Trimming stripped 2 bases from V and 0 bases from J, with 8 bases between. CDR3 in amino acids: CASSYRDNSYEQYF. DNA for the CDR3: TGTGCCAGCAGTTACCGGGACAACTCCTACGAGCAGTACTTC.

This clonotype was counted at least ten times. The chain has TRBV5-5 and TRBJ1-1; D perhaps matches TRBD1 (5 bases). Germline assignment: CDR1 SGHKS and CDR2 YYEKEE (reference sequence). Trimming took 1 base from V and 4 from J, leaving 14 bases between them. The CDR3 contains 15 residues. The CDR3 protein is CASSLTTWGGTEAFF. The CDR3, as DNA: TGTGCCAGCAGCTTGACCACCTGGGGCGGCACTGAAGCTTTCTTT.

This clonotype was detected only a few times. The CDR3 loop is CASSQTRSTQYF. The CDR3 DNA follows: TGTGCCAGCAGCCAAACGCGCTCTACGCAGTATTTT. The chain carries TRBV3-1 and TRBJ2-3; D not certain. V was cut by 2 bases and J by 8 bases, with 8 bases left in between. This CDR3 has 12 residues. Germline CDR1 and CDR2: LGHDT and YNNKEL (reference sequence).

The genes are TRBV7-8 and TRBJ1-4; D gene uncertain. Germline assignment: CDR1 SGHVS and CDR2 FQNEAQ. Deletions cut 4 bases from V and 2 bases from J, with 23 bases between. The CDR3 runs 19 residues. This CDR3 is CASSSRAGGSARTNEKLFF. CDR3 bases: TGTGCCAGCAGCTCCCGGGCAGGAGGTAGTGCGCGCACTAATGAAAAACTGTTTTTT.

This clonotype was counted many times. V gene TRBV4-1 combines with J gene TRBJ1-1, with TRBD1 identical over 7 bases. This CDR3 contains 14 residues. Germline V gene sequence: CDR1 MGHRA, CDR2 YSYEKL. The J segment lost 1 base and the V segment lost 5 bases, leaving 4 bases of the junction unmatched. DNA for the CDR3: TGCGCCAGCAGCGACAGGGCAAGGAACACTGAAGCTTTCTTT. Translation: CASSDRARNTEAFF.

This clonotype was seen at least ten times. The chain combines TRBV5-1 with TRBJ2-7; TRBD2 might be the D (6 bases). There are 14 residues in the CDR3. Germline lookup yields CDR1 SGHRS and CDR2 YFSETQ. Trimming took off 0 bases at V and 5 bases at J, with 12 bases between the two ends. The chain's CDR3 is CASSLANRGNEQYF. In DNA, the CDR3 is TGCGCCAGCAGCTTGGCCAACCGGGGGAACGAGCAGTACTTC.

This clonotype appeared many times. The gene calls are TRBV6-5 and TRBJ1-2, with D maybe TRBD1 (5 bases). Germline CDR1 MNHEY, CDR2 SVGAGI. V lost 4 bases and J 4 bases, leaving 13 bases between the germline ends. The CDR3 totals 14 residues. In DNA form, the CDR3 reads TGTGCCAGCAGTTCCACGGGGCAGGGCTATGGCTACACCTTC. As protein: CASSSTGQGYGYTF.

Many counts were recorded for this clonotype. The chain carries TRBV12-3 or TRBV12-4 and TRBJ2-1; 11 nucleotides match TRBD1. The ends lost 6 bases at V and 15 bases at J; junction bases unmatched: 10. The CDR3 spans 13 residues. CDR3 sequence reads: CASRRTGGGIWFF. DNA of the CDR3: TGTGCCAGCAGACGGACAGGGGGCGGTATTTGGTTCTTC.

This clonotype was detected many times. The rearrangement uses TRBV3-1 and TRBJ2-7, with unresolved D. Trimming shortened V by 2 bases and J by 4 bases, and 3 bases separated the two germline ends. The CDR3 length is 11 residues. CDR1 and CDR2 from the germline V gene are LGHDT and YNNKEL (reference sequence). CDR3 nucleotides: TGTGCCAGCAGCCAAAGGTACGAGCAGTACTTC. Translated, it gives CASSQRYEQYF.